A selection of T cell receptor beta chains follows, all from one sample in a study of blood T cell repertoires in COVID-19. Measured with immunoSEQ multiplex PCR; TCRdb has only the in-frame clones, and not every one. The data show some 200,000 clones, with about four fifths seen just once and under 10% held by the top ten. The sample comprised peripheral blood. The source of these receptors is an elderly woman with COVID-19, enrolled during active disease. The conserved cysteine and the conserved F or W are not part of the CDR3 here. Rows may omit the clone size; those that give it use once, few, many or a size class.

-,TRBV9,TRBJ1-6,ASRGGGPLH
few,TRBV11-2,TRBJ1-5,ASSLTGFRQPQH
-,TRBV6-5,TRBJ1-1,ASSIQGGTEAF
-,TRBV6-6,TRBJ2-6,ASRAQGTGANVLT
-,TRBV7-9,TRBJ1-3,ASSLWVFSSNSGNTIY
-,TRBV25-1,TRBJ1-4,ASSVDRGSFNEKLF
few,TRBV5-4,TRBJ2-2,ASSFLPGELF
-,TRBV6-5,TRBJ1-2,ASSLGQGLRGYT
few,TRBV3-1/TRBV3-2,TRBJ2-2,ASSRGAGELF
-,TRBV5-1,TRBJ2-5,ASSLAAGEETQY
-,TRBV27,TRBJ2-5,ASSFQTSRVETQY
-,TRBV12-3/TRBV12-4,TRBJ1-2,ASSTGQRGGYT
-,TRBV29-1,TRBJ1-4,SVVANANEKLF
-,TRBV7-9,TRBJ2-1,ASSSPQGSSYNEQF
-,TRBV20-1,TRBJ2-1,SASRGAVDNEQF
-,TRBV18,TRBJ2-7,ASSRRRGESSYEQY
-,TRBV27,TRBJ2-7,ASSLGAGIGYEQY
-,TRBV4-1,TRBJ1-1,ASSQREGGTEAF
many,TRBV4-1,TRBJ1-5,ASSHAGQLNQPQH
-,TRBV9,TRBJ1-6,ASSVAGGVHSPLH
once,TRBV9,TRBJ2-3,ASSSSGGTDTQY
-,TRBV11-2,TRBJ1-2,ASSFIQGWYYGYT
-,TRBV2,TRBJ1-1,ASSGTGGMTEAF
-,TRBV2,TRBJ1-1,ASSEYRLNTEAF
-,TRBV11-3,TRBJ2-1,ASSSLGEQF
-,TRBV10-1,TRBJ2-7,ASSLTEQY